The rows below give T cell receptor beta chains drawn from one sample of a study of T cell responses to AZD1222 COVID-19 vaccine. Assay: immunoSEQ multiplex PCR; the TCRdb copy retains only in-frame clones and omits some. The table lists roughly 150,000 clones, around nine tenths of them singletons. The sample in question was peripheral blood, obtained 28 days after the second AZD1222 dose. The receptors originated from an adult who received the AZD1222 COVID-19 vaccine. Each CDR3 is given with its conserved first and last residue.

v_gene,j_gene,CDR3aa
TRBV6-5,TRBJ2-1,CASSYLQGEQFF
TRBV9,TRBJ2-3,CASSVLTESTDTQYF
TRBV30,TRBJ1-1,CAWSPGTPEAFF
TRBV5-8,TRBJ1-2,CASSYGTVANYGYTF
TRBV3-1/TRBV3-2,TRBJ1-4,CASSQDATNEKLFF
TRBV6-5,TRBJ1-1,CASSYSGQVSTEAFF
TRBV5-5,TRBJ1-4,CASSLAVGEKLFF
TRBV2,TRBJ1-1,CASSPQGGNTEAFF
TRBV6-2/TRBV6-3,TRBJ1-3,CASSPEPRDRGGNTIYF
TRBV28,TRBJ1-5,CASSSQGAIYNQPQHF
TRBV28,TRBJ2-7,CASSLYRDSYEQYF
TRBV7-9,TRBJ2-7,CASSSYRDRRSYEQYF
TRBV18,TRBJ1-1,CASSPTGYEAFF
TRBV5-4,TRBJ2-1,CASSLREGNEQFF
TRBV29-1,TRBJ1-4,CSVEAARGSEKLFF
TRBV6-6,TRBJ1-1,CASSPAGVNTEAFF
TRBV9,TRBJ2-1,CASSVRNLAGPTEQFF
TRBV30,TRBJ2-5,CAWSVLPGRALSETQYF
TRBV10-3,TRBJ1-5,CAISEGPDLVSDQPQHF
TRBV5-6,TRBJ1-2,CASSSGGQPANYGYTF
TRBV30,TRBJ1-4,CAWSEGTAWDEKLFF
TRBV28,TRBJ1-2,CASSLPPPTNYGYTF
TRBV3-1/TRBV3-2,TRBJ2-7,CASSQESVGTSGYLGLAYEQYF
TRBV27,TRBJ2-1,CASSWTLGGEQFF
TRBV24-1,TRBJ2-5,CATSDFGTETQYF
TRBV27,TRBJ1-1,CASSLSSRNEAFF
TRBV18,TRBJ2-7,CASSPDRTYEQYF
TRBV27,TRBJ2-3,CASSPQGLTTDTQYF
TRBV19,TRBJ2-2,CASSAKGATGELFF
TRBV5-4,TRBJ2-7,CASSLGAGRGYEQYF
TRBV5-6,TRBJ2-3,CASSLGSDTQYF
TRBV11-2,TRBJ1-5,CASSLAGGNQPQHF
TRBV3-1/TRBV3-2,TRBJ1-2,CASSPSKAGLYGYTF
TRBV9,TRBJ1-4,CASSPRDRENEKLFF
TRBV19,TRBJ2-3,CASSIRQGTDTQYF